The present TCR beta chain was sequenced within a study of cytomegalovirus exposure and HLA in healthy donors (dated by TCRdb to 2017 to 2019). Study-level background: According to an earlier analysis of around 600 of the donors, 200 million or so T cells yielded some 120 million unique TCR beta sequences and 276 Gb of sequence data. An early release that covered approximately 600 HLA-typed donors contained approximately 320 gigabases of sequencing data and roughly 84 million unique TCR sequences. Of the 300 to 450 genotyped donors, more than 75% were placed in the genetic ancestry cluster associated with self-reported Caucasian donors. The aim of the study was to test whether cataloging public T cell receptors could identify signatures of past pathogen exposure. The study profiled the T cell repertoires of fewer than 850 subjects by immunosequencing and related them to cytomegalovirus serostatus. Along with the approximately 620-subject first cohort, a separate validation cohort of roughly 110 different subjects was used. To predict cytomegalovirus infection status, the study combined high-throughput TCR immunosequencing, statistical association of individual TCRs with disease status, and machine learning. In a later analysis, previously published TCR beta repertoires from 550 to 750 donors were re-analyzed and high-resolution HLA genotyping was added so that TCR occurrence patterns could be studied. The later analysis used no new phenotypic data to find candidate immune exposures, relying instead on TCR beta sequences and their occurrence across donors. In an earlier analysis of more than 550 of the donors, high-throughput TCR beta sequencing was used to judge whether each TCR beta V gene segment behaved as functional or pseudogenic. Donor age, sex, ethnicity and CMV serostatus were collected together with the repertoire data. A later genetic analysis used genome-wide SNP genotypes for about 65% of the 666 donors, treating that subset as a discovery cohort. Every discovery cohort repertoire had been produced on one sequencing platform. Class I and class II HLA loci were covered by the typing at four-digit resolution. Typing coverage varied by locus: about 620-630 donors for A, B, C, DRB1 and DQB1; roughly 500 for DQA1; more than 600 for DPA1; about 450 for DPB1. Because of strong linkage in the cohort, five DR-DQ haplotypes were treated as single units for association and clustering. Among 398 genotyped donors of the cohort, an average of approximately 230,000 unique TCR beta nucleotide sequences were sequenced per donor, roughly a sixth of them non-productive. The paper as a whole reports these results and caveats: Immune exposure information for the cohort was limited to CMV serostatus. Broadly in line with IMGT annotations, most TCR beta V segments showed up in productive rearrangements about 87% or about 30% of the time in an earlier analysis of about 500 of the donors. Cytomegalovirus status was reported to be diagnosed by the classifier with high specificity and sensitivity in both the original and validation cohorts. A total of 164 TCR beta chains were listed by the study as associated with cytomegalovirus. This cohort had only TCR beta chains sequenced, and the lack of alpha or paired-chain data limited which features could be detected. Roughly uniform sequencing depth across donors was assumed in presence/absence analyses, although this assumption may not hold. Because counts were too low, seventeen rarely observed V segments, including chromosome 9 orphons, were left out of the earlier analysis of several hundred of the donors. Because HLA typing was missing for some donors at each locus, association tests included only the typed subset. In vitro tests confirmed that three of the cytomegalovirus-associated TCR beta chains recognize cytomegalovirus antigens. According to a later analysis, most CMV-associated TCR beta chains appeared to be HLA-restricted, and the HLA associations seemed to be driven largely by CMV exposure. A later genetic analysis associated a missense DCLRE1C variant with V-gene and J-gene trimming of TCR beta chains, and an independent cohort replicated the association. A further reported finding was that TCR beta sequences accurately predicted the HLA-A and HLA-B alleles for most subjects in the first cohort. When HLA alleles, especially DR and DQ, strongly co-occurred, attributing TCR associations to individual alleles was difficult. The 87-base-pair reads could not distinguish some IMGT-functional V segments, including TRBV6-2 and TRBV6-3, so those segments were excluded. Correlated functional status among segregating V segments might be attributable to linkage disequilibrium, but an unknown experimental factor could not be ruled out. In a later analysis, about 17,000 TCR beta sequences were associated with specific HLA alleles at a false discovery rate of 0.05. Most TCR sequences were observed very rarely across donors, whereas some public TCRs were present in many individuals. A cluster of highly shared sequence variants was judged likely to represent a technical artifact of the sequencing pipeline. It was suggested by the authors that the approach could potentially be generalized to other disease states and immunological phenotypes. According to a later analysis, parvovirus B19, influenza, CMV and Epstein-Barr virus appeared linked to several top co-occurrence clusters. In a later analysis, HLA-associated TCR beta chains were found to be more clonally expanded and to have lower generation probabilities than equally common non-associated chains. In a later genetic analysis, fewer N-insertions in productive TCRs were reported among donors in an Asian-associated ancestry cluster than the approximately 670-donor mean. In a later analysis, the rate of TCR association differed among HLA loci, with DRB1 alleles having the most associated TCRs and HLA-C alleles having the fewest.

In total, fewer than 750 healthy bone marrow donors made up the cohort. Cohort members were all nominally healthy when sampled, although unrecorded immune exposures were likely present. The donor tested CMV seropositive and was one of the 289 seropositive cohort members. A peripheral blood sample was collected from each donor, and TCR beta sequencing was performed on peripheral blood mononuclear cells. Genomic DNA was extracted from the blood cell samples with the Qiagen DNeasy Blood Extraction Kit. The library was made by the immunoSEQ multiplex PCR assay. A mixture of 60 forward primers for TCR Vbeta segments and 13 reverse primers for TCR Jbeta segments was used in the multiplex PCR. A multiplex PCR assay on genomic DNA amplified the CDR3 region of rearranged TCR beta genes. On the Illumina HiSeq System, the amplified TCR beta libraries were sequenced as 87-base-pair reads. From the authors' description of their analysis: Across the 640 or so repertoires, a later analysis counted about 81 million unique TCR beta chains, approximately 10 million of which were shared by at least two donors. A nearest-neighbor algorithm error-corrected the raw reads and collapsed the reads into unique sequences, merging closely related sequences to remove PCR and sequencing errors. To assign V, D and J gene segments, CDR3 sequences were aligned to IMGT reference sequences. For a sequence to be retained, a match of at least six nucleotides was required to both a V gene segment and a J gene segment. Rearrangements were classified as productive when the CDR3 lacked stop codons and remained in frame with V and J, and all other rearrangements were classified as non-productive. Following IMGT convention, CDR3 was defined as the stretch from the second conserved V-encoded cysteine up to the conserved J-encoded phenylalanine. The earlier analysis of fewer than 700 of the donors excluded sequences that lacked an unambiguous match to a single V gene segment. An earlier analysis of 587 of the donors called V segments functional above 56.7% productive rearrangements and segregating when the between-donor standard deviation exceeded 5%. A statistical classification framework was built to diagnose cytomegalovirus status from the catalog of TCR beta chain sequences. A later analysis assigned V and J genes by comparing TCR nucleotide sequences with IMGT/GENE-DB human TR gene sequences. A later analysis assigned CDR3 sequences and most-parsimonious VDJ recombination scenarios with the TCRdist pipeline. In a later analysis, each TCR beta chain was defined by its CDR3 amino acid sequence together with its V-gene family, and reads lacking a unique V-gene family were excluded. A later analysis removed 600 or so highly shared, low-generation-probability nucleotide sequences to deal with suspected cross-contamination and a sequencing artifact. In a later analysis, a clonal expansion index for each public chain was calculated from normalized within-repertoire ranks of inferred template counts. In a later analysis, generation probabilities were computed with a VDJ recombination model fitted to out-of-frame rearrangements, and the resulting probabilities were checked against IGoR. In a later analysis, TCR-TCR, TCR-HLA and TCR-CMV co-occurrence was scored with hypergeometric tests, and a repertoire-size bias correction was applied to TCR pairs. A later analysis estimated false discovery rates by permuting HLA or CMV assignments 20 times. In a later analysis, co-occurring TCRs were grouped using DBSCAN, and TCRdist sequence similarity was added for clustering within HLA-allele-positive subsets. Repertoires with fewer than 30,000 or more than 120,000 public chains were left out of co-occurrence clustering, as were roughly five repertoires with anomalous nucleotide sharing. As stored in TCRdb, this immuneACCESS dataset retains in-frame rearrangements with V and J assigned. A fraction of the clones does not appear; measured against another copy, unresolved V genes explain less than half of the discrepancy, and the remainder lacks a known reason. The V and J calls and the clone size are those of that table, but D and trimming were determined from the DNA. The sample table lists 100,000 to 120,000 clones, 75% to 90% of them with a count of one. Of the sample, 6.9% is held by the ten largest clones.

In the case of this clone: This clone's antigen is unknown. The sample holds no much larger clone one base away, and base qualities are not on file.

The CDR3, from cysteine to phenylalanine, totals 14 residues. Left in the record is the CDR3 DNA by itself, 42 bases read in frame from the first base. As encoded in the germline V gene, CDR1 is SGHTA while CDR2 is FQGNSA. V was cut back by 6 bases and J by 1 base, leaving a gap of 11 bases between them. The chain employs TRBV7-2 and TRBJ2-3; the D gene is perhaps TRBD1, on 5 matching bases. This sequence was found in a man between 25 and 39 years old in good health and CMV-seropositive. Sequencing was done on a sample of PBMCs. The CDR3 has the sequence CASRLRGGTDTQYF. The sequenced DNA is TGTGCCAGCAGGTTAAGGGGCGGCACAGATACGCAGTATTTT.